The clone carrying this T cell receptor beta chain appeared many times. Its antigen remains unidentified. Investigators prepared the TCR beta libraries by applying iRepertoire HTBI primers and Arm-PCR of CDR3 regions. In the authors' methods: Looking across samples, the authors found some 60 TRBV and 12 to 15 TRBJ segments. TCRdb called the multiplex PCR reads again in MiXCR, with one record for every CDR3 protein. Here the V and J calls rest on TCRdb's processing, not on the authors' analysis. This table has some 340,000 distinct CDR3 sequences, about an eighth appearing once. The entry originates in a study of regulatory T cells in long-lasting Graves disease. Study outcomes and limitations: New patients shared about 880 public clonotypes, fewer than the roughly 2,600 shared by persistent patients. There were preferences for TRBV28, TRBJ1-2 and TRBJ2-5 in persistent disease.

Stated time point: newly diagnosed GD, antithyroid drugs for less than 3 months. Making the TCR library involved RNA that had been extracted from PBMCs. This CDR3 is 16 amino acids long. Germline V CDR1 and CDR2: SEHNR, FQNEAQ (reference sequence). V lost 1 base to trimming and J lost 8 bases; unmatched junction nucleotides: 13. Another study also made use of these data, one on T cells in Graves' hyperthyroidism and ophthalmopathy. That publication notes: Blood also contained most expanded thyroid clonotypes above 0.001.

The material sequenced was peripheral blood mononuclear cells (PBMCs), taken at new diagnosis, from a patient treated with antithyroid drugs. The rearrangement links TRBV7-9 to TRBJ1-2, with 7 bases identical to TRBD1. The source is a young woman with Graves disease. The CDR3 reads CASSLDFTDRIRGYTF. CDR3 nucleotide sequence: TGTGCCAGCAGCTTAGATTTTACGGACAGGATAAGGGGCTACACCTTC. The full variable domain, completed using reference TRBV7-9 and TRBJ1-2, is DTGVSQNPRHKITKRGQNVTFRCDPISEHNRLYWYRQTLGQGPEFLTYFQNEAQLEKSRLLSDRFSAERPKGSFSTLEIQRTEQGDSAMYLCASSLDFTDRIRGYTFGSGTRLTVV.